A single sample is the source of the 4 T cell receptor beta chains below, sequenced in a study of blood T cell repertoires in COVID-19. Some clones are missing from TCRdb's copy, which holds only in-frame ones; the method was immunoSEQ multiplex PCR. The table includes roughly 180,000 clones, about 82% detected once. Sequenced input: PBMCs or T cells enriched from blood (not recorded which). The receptors come from a woman in her 30s who had recovered from COVID-19.

V usage is TRBV6-6 and J usage is TRBJ2-1; D perhaps matches TRBD1 (7 bases). The CDR3 contains 14 residues. From germline, CDR1 is MNHNY and CDR2 SVGAGI (reference sequence). Between the trimmed V and J ends, which lost 6 bases and 6 bases, there was a span of 15 bases. The CDR3 nucleotides read TGTGCCAGCAGAGGGGCAGGGGGGATCAATGAGCAGTTCTTC. Protein product: CASRGAGGINEQFF.

CDR3 nucleotides: TGTGCCAGCTCCAGCCGGGACAGGGGCCCAGATACGCAGTATTTT. It specifies CASSSRDRGPDTQYF. This chain uses TRBV18 with TRBJ2-3, with 10 bases matching TRBD1. Germline V gives CDR1 KGHSH, CDR2 LQKENI. Trimming cost V 6 bases and J 4 bases; bases outside gene matches: 7. The CDR3 extends over 15 amino acids.

V gene TRBV2 combines with J gene TRBJ2-7; D gene unclear. CDR1 and CDR2 from the germline V gene are SNHLY and FYNNEI. This CDR3 contains 11 residues. Trimming shortened V by 6 bases and J by 4 bases, and 7 bases separated the two germline ends. Here the CDR3 reads CASRPRYEQYF. Written as DNA, the CDR3 is TGTGCCAGCAGGCCACGGTACGAGCAGTACTTC.

This chain uses TRBV7-3 with TRBJ2-6; a weak D match, TRBD1 (7 bases). The CDR3 loop spans 18 amino acids. V lost 5 bases to trimming and J lost 0 bases, with 17 bases between them. Germline V gene sequence: CDR1 SGHTA, CDR2 FQGTGA. The DNA of the CDR3 is TGTGCCAGCAGCCGAACAGGGGACTCAAGCTCTGGGGCCAACGTCCTGACTTTC. Protein product: CASSRTGDSSSGANVLTF.